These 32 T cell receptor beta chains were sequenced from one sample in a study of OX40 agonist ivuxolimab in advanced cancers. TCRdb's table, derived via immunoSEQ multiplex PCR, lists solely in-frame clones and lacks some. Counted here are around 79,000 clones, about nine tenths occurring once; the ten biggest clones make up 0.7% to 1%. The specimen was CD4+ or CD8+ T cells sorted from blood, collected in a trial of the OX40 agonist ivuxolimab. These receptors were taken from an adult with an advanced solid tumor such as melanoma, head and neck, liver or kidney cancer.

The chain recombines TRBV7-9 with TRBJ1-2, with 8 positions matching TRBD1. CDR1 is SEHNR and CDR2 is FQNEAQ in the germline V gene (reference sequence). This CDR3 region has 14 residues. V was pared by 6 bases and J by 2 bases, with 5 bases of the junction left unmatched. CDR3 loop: CASSRDRLNYGYTF. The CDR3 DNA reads TGTGCCAGCAGTCGGGACAGGTTGAACTATGGCTACACCTTC. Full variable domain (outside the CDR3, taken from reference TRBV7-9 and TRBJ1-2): DTGVSQNPRHKITKRGQNVTFRCDPISEHNRLYWYRQTLGQGPEFLTYFQNEAQLEKSRLLSDRFSAERPKGSFSTLEIQRTEQGDSAMYLCASSRDRLNYGYTFGSGTRLTVV.

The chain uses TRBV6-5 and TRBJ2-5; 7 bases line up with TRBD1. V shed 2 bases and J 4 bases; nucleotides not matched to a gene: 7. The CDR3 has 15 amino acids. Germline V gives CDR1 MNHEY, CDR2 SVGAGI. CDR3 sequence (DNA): TGTGCCAGCAGTTACCGGGACAGCCGTCGAGAGACCCAGTACTTC. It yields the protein CASSYRDSRRETQYF.

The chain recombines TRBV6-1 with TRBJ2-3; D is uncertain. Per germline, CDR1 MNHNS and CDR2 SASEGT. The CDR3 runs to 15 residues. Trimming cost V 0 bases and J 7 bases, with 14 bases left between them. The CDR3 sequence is CASSEANFASNTQYF. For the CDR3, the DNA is TGTGCCAGCAGTGAAGCGAATTTCGCTTCCAATACGCAGTATTTT.

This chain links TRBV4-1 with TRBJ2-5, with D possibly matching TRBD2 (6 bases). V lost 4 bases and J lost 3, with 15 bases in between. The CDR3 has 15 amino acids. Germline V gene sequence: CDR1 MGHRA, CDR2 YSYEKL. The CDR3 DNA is TGCGCCAGCAGCCGTTCCGGGACTCTAGAAGAGACCCAGTACTTC. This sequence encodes CASSRSGTLEETQYF.

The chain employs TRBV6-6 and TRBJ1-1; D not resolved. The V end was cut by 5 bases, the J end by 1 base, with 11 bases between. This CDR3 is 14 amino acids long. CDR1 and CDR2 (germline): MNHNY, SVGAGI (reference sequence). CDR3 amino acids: CASSQSFPNTEAFF. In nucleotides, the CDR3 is TGTGCCAGCAGTCAATCCTTTCCGAACACTGAAGCTTTCTTT.

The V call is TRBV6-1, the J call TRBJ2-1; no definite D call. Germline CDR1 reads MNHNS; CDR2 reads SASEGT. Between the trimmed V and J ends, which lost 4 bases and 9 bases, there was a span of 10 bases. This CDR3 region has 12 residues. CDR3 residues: CASSAVPPEQFF. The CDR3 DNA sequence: TGTGCCAGCAGTGCTGTCCCGCCTGAGCAGTTCTTC.

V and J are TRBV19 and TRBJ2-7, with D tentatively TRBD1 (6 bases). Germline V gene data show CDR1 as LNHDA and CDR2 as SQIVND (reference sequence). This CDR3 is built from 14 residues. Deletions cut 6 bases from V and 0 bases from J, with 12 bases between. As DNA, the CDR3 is TGTGCCAGTAGCAGACAGGCCTCCTCCTACGAGCAGTACTTC. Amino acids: CASSRQASSYEQYF.

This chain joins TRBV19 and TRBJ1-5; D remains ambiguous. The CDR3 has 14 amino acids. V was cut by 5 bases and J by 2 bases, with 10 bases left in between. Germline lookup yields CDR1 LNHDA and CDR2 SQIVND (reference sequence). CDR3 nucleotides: TGTGCCAGTAGTGGTGGGTTTGGCAATCAGCCCCAGCATTTT. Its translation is CASSGGFGNQPQHF.

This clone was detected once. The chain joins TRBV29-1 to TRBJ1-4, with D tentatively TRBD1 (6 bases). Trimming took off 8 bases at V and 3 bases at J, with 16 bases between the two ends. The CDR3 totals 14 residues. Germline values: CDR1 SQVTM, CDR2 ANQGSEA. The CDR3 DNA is TGCAGCTTTACTTTGACAGGAGCTAATGAAAAACTGTTTTTT. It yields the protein CSFTLTGANEKLFF.

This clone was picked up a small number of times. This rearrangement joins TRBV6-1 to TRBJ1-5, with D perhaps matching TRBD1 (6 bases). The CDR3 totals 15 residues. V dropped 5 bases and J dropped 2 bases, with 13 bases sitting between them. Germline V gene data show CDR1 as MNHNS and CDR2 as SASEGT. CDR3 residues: CASSRGGSGNQPQHF. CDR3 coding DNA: TGTGCCAGCAGTAGGGGGGGCAGTGGCAATCAGCCCCAGCATTTT.

CDR3 in amino acids: CASSPEAGGNYGYTF. The CDR3 DNA is TGTGCCAGCTCACCAGAGGCTGGGGGTAACTATGGCTACACCTTC. The chain links TRBV18 to TRBJ1-2, with D tentatively TRBD1 (5 bases). CDR3 length: 15 residues. V lost 2 bases and J 1 base, leaving 11 bases between the germline ends. Germline CDR1 is KGHSH and CDR2 is LQKENI.

The CDR3 protein is CASSAGTGIRYEQYF. CDR3 in DNA: TGTGCCAGCAGCGCCGGGACAGGGATAAGATACGAGCAGTACTTC. V gene TRBV5-5 combines with J gene TRBJ2-7; 9 nucleotides align to TRBD1. Losses at the gene ends were 4 bases for V and 4 bases for J; bases not matched to a gene: 9. The CDR3 is 15 amino acids. Per the germline V gene, CDR1 is SGHKS and CDR2 is YYEKEE (reference sequence).

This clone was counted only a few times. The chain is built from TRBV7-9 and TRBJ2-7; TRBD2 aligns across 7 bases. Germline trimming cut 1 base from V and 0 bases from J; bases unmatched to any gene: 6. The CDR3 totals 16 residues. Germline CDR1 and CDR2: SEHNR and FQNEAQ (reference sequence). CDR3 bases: TGTGCCAGCAGCTTAGGGGGAGGGCCTAGCTCCTACGAGCAGTACTTC. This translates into CASSLGGGPSSYEQYF.

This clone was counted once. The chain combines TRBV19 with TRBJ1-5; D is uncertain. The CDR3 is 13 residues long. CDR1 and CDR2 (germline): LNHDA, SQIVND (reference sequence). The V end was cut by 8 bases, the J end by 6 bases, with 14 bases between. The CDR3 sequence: CASSGGIGQPQHF. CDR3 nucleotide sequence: TGTGCCAGTTCCGGTGGGATTGGTCAGCCCCAGCATTTT.

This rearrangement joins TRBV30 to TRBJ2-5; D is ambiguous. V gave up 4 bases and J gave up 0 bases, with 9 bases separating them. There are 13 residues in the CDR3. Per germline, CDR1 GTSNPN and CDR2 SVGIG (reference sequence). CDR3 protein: CAWKADDQETQYF. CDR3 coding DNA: TGTGCCTGGAAGGCAGATGACCAAGAGACCCAGTACTTC.

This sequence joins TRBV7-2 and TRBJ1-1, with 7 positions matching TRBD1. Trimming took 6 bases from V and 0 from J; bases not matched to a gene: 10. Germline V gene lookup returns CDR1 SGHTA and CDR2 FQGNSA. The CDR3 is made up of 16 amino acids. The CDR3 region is CASRSPGGLMNTEAFF. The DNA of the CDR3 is TGTGCCAGCAGGTCACCAGGGGGACTTATGAACACTGAAGCTTTCTTT.

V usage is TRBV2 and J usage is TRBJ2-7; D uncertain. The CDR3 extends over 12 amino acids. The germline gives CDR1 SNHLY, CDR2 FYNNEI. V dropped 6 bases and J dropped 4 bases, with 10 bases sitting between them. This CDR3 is CASRSRAYEQYF. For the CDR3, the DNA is TGTGCCAGCAGGTCAAGGGCGTACGAGCAGTACTTC.

CDR3: CASSTGQGTDTQYF. CDR3 DNA sequence: TGTGCCAGCAGCACGGGACAGGGCACAGATACGCAGTATTTT. This sequence joins TRBV7-3 and TRBJ2-3, with 8 bases fitting TRBD1. V shed 5 bases and J 1 base; nucleotides not matched to a gene: 2. This CDR3 region has 14 residues. The germline CDR1 and CDR2 sequences are SGHTA and FQGTGA. The full variable domain, completed using reference TRBV7-3 and TRBJ2-3, is GAGVSQTPSNKVTEKGKYVELRCDPISGHTALYWYRQSLGQGPEFLIYFQGTGAADDSGLPNDRFFAVRPEGSVSTLKIQRTERGDSAVYLCASSTGQGTDTQYFGPGTRLTVL.

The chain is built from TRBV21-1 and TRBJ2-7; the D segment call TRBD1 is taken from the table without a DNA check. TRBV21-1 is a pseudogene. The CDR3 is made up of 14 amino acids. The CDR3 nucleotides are TGTGCCAGCCCCCCTGGTGGCCAGGGCTACGAGCAGTACTTC. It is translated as CASPPGGQGYEQYF.

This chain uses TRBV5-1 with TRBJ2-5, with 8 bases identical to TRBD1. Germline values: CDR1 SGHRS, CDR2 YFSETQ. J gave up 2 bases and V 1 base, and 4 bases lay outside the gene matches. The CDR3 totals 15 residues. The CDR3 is CASSLWDRTQETQYF. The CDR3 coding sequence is TGCGCCAGCAGCTTGTGGGACAGGACTCAAGAGACCCAGTACTTC.

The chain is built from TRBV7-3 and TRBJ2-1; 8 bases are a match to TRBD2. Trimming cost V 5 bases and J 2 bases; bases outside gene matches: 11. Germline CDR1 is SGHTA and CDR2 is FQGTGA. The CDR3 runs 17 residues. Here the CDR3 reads CASSKQSGSGTYNEQFF. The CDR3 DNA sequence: TGTGCCAGCAGCAAACAGAGCGGGAGTGGAACCTACAATGAGCAGTTCTTC.

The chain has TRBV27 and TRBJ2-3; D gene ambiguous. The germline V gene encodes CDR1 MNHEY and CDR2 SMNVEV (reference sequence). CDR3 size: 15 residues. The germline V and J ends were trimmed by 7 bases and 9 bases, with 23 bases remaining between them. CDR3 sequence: CASTDGDGLKRTQYF. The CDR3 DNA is TGTGCCAGCACTGATGGAGACGGGTTGAAGAGGACGCAGTATTTT.

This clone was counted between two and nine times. The DNA for the CDR3 is TGTGCCAGCAGCTTTAACAGGGTTCGTATCAACGAGCAGTACTTC. Residues: CASSFNRVRINEQYF. The chain uses TRBV5-6 and TRBJ2-7; tentatively, D is TRBD1 (6 bases). The germline V gene has CDR1 SGHDT and CDR2 YYEEEE. The CDR3 is made up of 15 amino acids. V dropped 2 bases and J dropped 5 bases, with 17 bases sitting between them.

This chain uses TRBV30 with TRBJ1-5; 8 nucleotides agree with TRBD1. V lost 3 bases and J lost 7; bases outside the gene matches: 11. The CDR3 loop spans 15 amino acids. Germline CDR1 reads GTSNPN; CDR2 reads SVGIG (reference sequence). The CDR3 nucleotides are TGTGCCTGGAGCCCCGACAGGGGCTTAGAGCAGCCCCAGCATTTT. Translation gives CAWSPDRGLEQPQHF.

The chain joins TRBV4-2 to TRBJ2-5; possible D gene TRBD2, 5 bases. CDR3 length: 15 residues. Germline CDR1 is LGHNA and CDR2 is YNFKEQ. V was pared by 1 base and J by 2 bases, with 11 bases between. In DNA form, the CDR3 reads TGTGCCAGCAGCCAAGGGACTGCTACACAAGAGACCCAGTACTTC. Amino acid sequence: CASSQGTATQETQYF.

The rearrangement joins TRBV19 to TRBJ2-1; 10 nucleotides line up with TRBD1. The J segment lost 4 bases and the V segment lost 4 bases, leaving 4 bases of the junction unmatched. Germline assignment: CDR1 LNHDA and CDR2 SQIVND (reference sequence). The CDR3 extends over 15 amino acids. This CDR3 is CASSRSGQGYNEQFF. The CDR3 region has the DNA TGTGCCAGTAGTAGATCGGGACAGGGGTACAATGAGCAGTTCTTC.

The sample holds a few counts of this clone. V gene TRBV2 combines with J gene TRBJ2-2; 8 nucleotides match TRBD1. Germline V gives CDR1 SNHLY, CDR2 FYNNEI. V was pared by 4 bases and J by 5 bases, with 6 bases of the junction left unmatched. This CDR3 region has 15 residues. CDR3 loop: CASSGDRGYTGELFF. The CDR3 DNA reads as TGTGCCAGCAGTGGAGACAGGGGTTATACCGGGGAGCTGTTTTTT.

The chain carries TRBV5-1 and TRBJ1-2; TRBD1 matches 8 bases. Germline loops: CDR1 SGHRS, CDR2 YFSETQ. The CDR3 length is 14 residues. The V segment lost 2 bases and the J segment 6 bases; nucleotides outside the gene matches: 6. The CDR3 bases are TGCGCCAGCAGCTTTCAGGGGGCGCATCATGGCTACACCTTC. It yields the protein CASSFQGAHHGYTF.

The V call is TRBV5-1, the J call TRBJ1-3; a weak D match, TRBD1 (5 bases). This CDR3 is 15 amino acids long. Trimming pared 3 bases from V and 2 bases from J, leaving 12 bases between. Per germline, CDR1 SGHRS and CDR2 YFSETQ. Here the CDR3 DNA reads TGCGCCAGCAGCTCGAATGGGGCCCCTGGAAACACCATATATTTT. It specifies CASSSNGAPGNTIYF.

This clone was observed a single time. CDR3 amino acids: CASPHPPQGTSYEQYF. The CDR3, as DNA: TGTGCTAGCCCTCACCCCCCACAAGGAACGTCCTACGAGCAGTACTTC. This sequence joins TRBV12-5 and TRBJ2-7; D not resolved. The CDR3 runs 16 residues. CDR1 is LGHNT and CDR2 is FRNRAP in the germline V gene. The ends were cut back, 9 bases at V and 1 base at J, with 22 bases in the middle. Drawing the rest from reference TRBV12-5 and TRBJ2-7, the complete variable domain is DARVTQTPRHKVTEMGQEVTMRCQPILGHNTVFWYRQTMMQGLELLAYFRNRAPLDDSGMPKDRFSAEMPDATLATLKIQPSEPRDSAVYFCASPHPPQGTSYEQYFGPGTRLTVT.

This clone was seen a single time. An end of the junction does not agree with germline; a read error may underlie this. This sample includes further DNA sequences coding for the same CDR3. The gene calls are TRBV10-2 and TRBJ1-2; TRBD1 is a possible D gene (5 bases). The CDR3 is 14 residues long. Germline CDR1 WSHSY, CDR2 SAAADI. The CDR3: CASTQFPGYDGYTF. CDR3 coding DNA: TGTGCCAGCACCCAGTTCCCAGGGTATGATGGCTACACCTTC.

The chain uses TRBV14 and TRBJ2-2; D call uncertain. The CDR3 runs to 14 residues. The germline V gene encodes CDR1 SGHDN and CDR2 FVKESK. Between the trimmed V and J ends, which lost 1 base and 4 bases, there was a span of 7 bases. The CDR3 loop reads CASSQARLTGELFF. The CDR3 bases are TGTGCCAGCAGCCAAGCCCGACTCACCGGGGAGCTGTTTTTT. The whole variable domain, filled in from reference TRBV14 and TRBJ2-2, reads EAGVTQFPSHSVIEKGQTVTLRCDPISGHDNLYWYRRVMGKEIKFLLHFVKESKQDESGMPNNRFLAERTGGTYSTLKVQPAELEDSGVYFCASSQARLTGELFFGEGSRLTVL.